The 24 T cell receptor beta chains below were found in one sample sequenced in a study of T cells after yellow fever vaccination. TCRdb fed the 5' RACE reads into MiXCR, producing one record per CDR3 protein. In the table there are 300,000 to 350,000 distinct CDR3 sequences, roughly 8.4% of which are singletons. Sample: PBMCs, taken approximately 40 days after the first yellow fever vaccination. The receptors come from a man younger than 30 who received the YFV17D yellow fever vaccine.

This clonotype was observed many times. This rearrangement joins TRBV12-3 or TRBV12-4 to TRBJ1-2; D gene uncertain. CDR3 length equals 11 residues. V lost 3 bases and J 4 bases, leaving 3 bases between the germline ends. CDR3 amino acids: CASSFTYGYTF. Written as DNA, the CDR3 is TGTGCCAGCAGTTTCACCTATGGCTACACCTTC.

This clonotype came up a few times. The chain combines TRBV4-1 with TRBJ2-3; 8 bases fit TRBD2. V shed 3 bases, J shed 2 bases, and the junction held 10 bases outside the gene matches. The CDR3 totals 17 residues. Germline V lookup: CDR1 MGHRA, CDR2 YSYEKL. CDR3 sequence reads: CASSQSSPGGFTDTQYF. The CDR3 DNA is TGCGCCAGCAGCCAGTCATCCCCGGGGGGGTTCACAGATACGCAGTATTTT.

In its sample, this clonotype was seen many times. The chain employs TRBV6-5 and TRBJ2-2; D is uncertain. Looked up from germline, CDR1 is MNHEY and CDR2 is SVGAGI. The CDR3 sequence is 13 residues long. Trimming removed 4 bases at V and 7 bases at J, with 10 bases between. The CDR3 nucleotides read TGTGCCAGCAGTTCGTCTTTGGGCGGGGAGCTGTTTTTT. Translation gives CASSSSLGGELFF.

Many counts were recorded for this clonotype. This chain connects TRBV3-1 to TRBJ2-1, with TRBD2 identical over 13 bases. CDR1 is LGHDT and CDR2 is YNNKEL in the germline V gene (reference sequence). This CDR3 comprises 16 residues. After removal of 4 bases from V and 3 bases from J, the junction contained 3 bases not matched to a gene. CDR3 DNA: TGTGCCAGCAGCCCACGGACTAGCGGGGGCTACAATGAGCAGTTCTTC. Amino acids: CASSPRTSGGYNEQFF.

The V gene is TRBV5-5, the J gene TRBJ2-3; 8 nucleotides match TRBD2. The V and J ends lost 3 bases and 0 bases, in that order; junction bases with no gene match: 9. The germline V gene has CDR1 SGHKS and CDR2 YYEKEE (reference sequence). This CDR3 spans 17 amino acids. Here the CDR3 DNA reads TGTGCCAGCAGCTCCGATCTGGCTAGCGGGAGCACAGATACGCAGTATTTT. Its translation is CASSSDLASGSTDTQYF. Variable domain in full (rest from reference TRBV5-5 and TRBJ2-3): DAGVTQSPTHLIKTRGQQVTLRCSPISGHKSVSWYQQVLGQGPQFIFQYYEKEERGRGNFPDRFSARQFPNYSSELNVNALLLGDSALYLCASSSDLASGSTDTQYFGPGTRLTVL.

The chain joins TRBV6-4 to TRBJ1-2; tentative D call: TRBD1 (6 bases). The V end was cut by 6 bases, the J end by 0 bases, with 17 bases between. The CDR3 has 16 amino acids. Germline values: CDR1 MRHNA, CDR2 SNTAGT. CDR3 region: CASRYYHRDPNYGYTF. CDR3 in DNA: TGTGCCAGCAGATACTATCACAGGGATCCTAACTATGGCTACACCTTC.

This clonotype was observed at least ten times. V usage is TRBV19 and J usage is TRBJ2-3, with TRBD1 matching 10 bases. J lost 2 bases, V lost 5 bases, and 7 bases had no gene match. The CDR3 totals 16 residues. Germline CDR1 LNHDA, CDR2 SQIVND (reference sequence). CDR3 DNA sequence: TGTGCCAGTAGTCCCCGACAGGGGGCCTCCACAGATACGCAGTATTTT. Residues: CASSPRQGASTDTQYF.

The V and J genes are TRBV27 and TRBJ1-6; unclear D gene. From germline, CDR1 is MNHEY and CDR2 SMNVEV (reference sequence). This CDR3 has 14 amino acids. V lost 7 bases and J 1 base, leaving 8 bases between the germline ends. CDR3 bases: TGTGCCAGCAAGCCGGGATCCTATAATTCACCCCTCCACTTT. Amino acids: CASKPGSYNSPLHF.

This clonotype was detected only a few times. The chain uses TRBV5-1 and TRBJ1-2; unclear D gene. The CDR3 spans 14 residues. V lost 2 bases, J lost 0 bases, and 8 bases lay in between. Germline V gene lookup returns CDR1 SGHRS and CDR2 YFSETQ. DNA for the CDR3: TGCGCCAGCAGCTTTGGAGGAGCTAACTATGGCTACACCTTC. Protein sequence: CASSFGGANYGYTF.

Ten or more counts support this clonotype. The chain is built from TRBV6-1 and TRBJ1-2; TRBD1 is a possible D gene (6 bases). The ends were cut back, 6 bases at V and 10 bases at J, with 21 bases in the middle. The CDR3 consists of 14 residues. CDR1 is MNHNS and CDR2 is SASEGT in the germline V gene. CDR3 sequence (DNA): TGTGCCAGCAGCGCCTCAGGGGCCGCTTCCGCCTACACCTTC. Its translation is CASSASGAASAYTF.

This clonotype was seen at least ten times. V is TRBV10-3 and J is TRBJ1-2; D ambiguous. Germline lookup yields CDR1 ENHRY and CDR2 SYGVKD. The CDR3 has 15 amino acids. Trimming removed 3 bases at V and 6 bases at J, with 17 bases between. The CDR3 DNA follows: TGTGCCATCAGTGAACCCGGGTCCGCCCGTGATGGCTACACCTTC. Amino acid sequence: CAISEPGSARDGYTF.

This clonotype has at least ten counts. This chain links TRBV19 with TRBJ2-7; D gene ambiguous. Trimming took off 4 bases at V and 6 bases at J, with 13 bases between the two ends. CDR3 length: 13 amino acids. CDR1 is LNHDA, CDR2 SQIVND, per germline (reference sequence). This CDR3 reads CASSTTVATEQYF. The DNA for the CDR3 is TGTGCCAGTAGTACCACAGTGGCTACCGAGCAGTACTTC.

The chain couples TRBV7-9 to TRBJ2-3; TRBD2 is a possible D gene (5 bases). Germline V lookup: CDR1 SEHNR, CDR2 FQNEAQ (reference sequence). The CDR3 is made up of 15 amino acids. Trimming pared 6 bases from V and 2 bases from J, leaving 15 bases between. This CDR3 reads CASRPAAANTDTQYF. The CDR3, as DNA: TGTGCCAGCAGACCAGCGGCGGCTAACACAGATACGCAGTATTTT.

This clonotype was seen repeatedly, ten times or more. The chain uses TRBV12-3 or TRBV12-4 and TRBJ2-2; no firm D call. The CDR3 loop spans 14 amino acids. The germline V and J ends were trimmed by 5 bases and 9 bases, with 16 bases remaining between them. The CDR3 coding sequence is TGTGCCAGCAGTCTCAAGTTGTGGGTCCGGGAGCTGTTTTTT. It specifies CASSLKLWVRELFF.

In its sample, this clonotype was seen many times. The V and J genes are TRBV5-1 and TRBJ2-1; 10 positions agree with TRBD1. CDR1 is SGHRS, CDR2 YFSETQ, per germline. With 4 bases clipped from V and 2 bases from J, the junction kept 3 bases outside the gene matches. CDR3 length: 15 amino acids. The CDR3 nucleotides read TGCGCCAGCAGCGTGGGGACAGGGGCCTACAATGAGCAGTTCTTC. Protein: CASSVGTGAYNEQFF.

This clonotype was counted only a few times. V gene TRBV4-3 combines with J gene TRBJ2-2, with unresolved D. Germline CDR1 and CDR2: LGHNA and YSLEER. V shed 1 base and J shed 3 bases, with 15 bases lying between them. CDR3 length: 17 residues. The CDR3 spells CASSQVMGNAYTGELFF. In nucleotides, the CDR3 is TGCGCCAGCAGCCAAGTAATGGGAAACGCCTACACCGGGGAGCTGTTTTTT.

This clonotype occurred a few times. The chain recombines TRBV11-2 with TRBJ2-6; TRBD2 might be the D (6 bases). CDR3 length equals 17 residues. Trimming pared 4 bases from V and 0 bases from J, leaving 13 bases between. Germline V gene sequence: CDR1 SGHAT, CDR2 FQNNGV. The CDR3 region is CASSSIRGISGANVLTF. CDR3 coding DNA: TGTGCCAGCAGCTCTATCCGGGGGATCTCTGGGGCCAACGTCCTGACTTTC. The full variable domain, completed using reference TRBV11-2 and TRBJ2-6, is EAGVAQSPRYKIIEKRQSVAFWCNPISGHATLYWYQQILGQGPKLLIQFQNNGVVDDSQLPKDRFSAERLKGVDSTLKIQPAKLEDSAVYLCASSSIRGISGANVLTFGAGSRLTVL.

The V call is TRBV20-1, the J call TRBJ2-1; TRBD1 matches at 10 bases. The CDR3 is made up of 15 amino acids. With V trimmed by 6 bases and J by 4 bases, 9 bases remained unmatched. CDR1 DFQATT and CDR2 SNEGSKA come from the germline V gene (reference sequence). The CDR3 DNA follows: TGCAGTGCCCAGAGAGGACAGGGGGGGTACAATGAGCAGTTCTTC. Amino acid sequence: CSAQRGQGGYNEQFF.

As DNA, the CDR3 is TGCAGCGTTTTCCCGGTTGGCGAGGGTGAGACCCAGTACTTC. Protein sequence: CSVFPVGEGETQYF. This chain joins TRBV29-1 and TRBJ2-5, with D possibly matching TRBD2 (5 bases). The V and J ends lost 5 bases and 5 bases respectively, with 18 bases between them. Germline assignment: CDR1 SQVTM and CDR2 ANQGSEA. The CDR3 contains 14 residues.

This clonotype was counted between two and nine times. J is TRBJ2-5 and V is TRBV7-2; weak D call: TRBD1 (5 bases). This CDR3 is 14 amino acids long. V was shortened by 5 bases and J by 5 bases, with 15 bases between the two germline ends. Germline CDR1 is SGHTA and CDR2 is FQGNSA. The CDR3 region is CASSQFRDTETQYF. The DNA of the CDR3 is TGTGCCAGCAGCCAGTTCAGGGATACGGAGACCCAGTACTTC.

This sequence joins TRBV28 and TRBJ2-3, with D uncertain. Deletions cut 10 bases from V and 1 base from J, with 18 bases between. CDR3 length: 15 residues. Per germline, CDR1 MDHEN and CDR2 SYDVKM. In DNA form, the CDR3 reads TGTGCCACTACACCTGGCTCTGCTGGCACAGATACGCAGTATTTT. This gives the protein CATTPGSAGTDTQYF. Full variable domain (remainder filled in from reference TRBV28 and TRBJ2-3): DVKVTQSSRYLVKRTGEKVFLECVQDMDHENMFWYRQDPGLGLRLIYFSYDVKMKEKGDIPEGYSVSREKKERFSLILESASTNQTSMYLCATTPGSAGTDTQYFGPGTRLTVL.

This clonotype was observed a few times. The chain is built from TRBV20-1 and TRBJ2-3; TRBD1 aligns across 7 bases. Losses at the gene ends were 2 bases for V and 5 bases for J; bases not matched to a gene: 10. CDR1 is DFQATT and CDR2 is SNEGSKA in the germline V gene (reference sequence). The CDR3 loop spans 15 amino acids. CDR3 nucleotide sequence: TGCAGTGCTAGACCCGACAGGGTACGGCGAGATACGCAGTATTTT. Amino acid sequence: CSARPDRVRRDTQYF.

This clonotype was detected only a few times. The chain carries TRBV4-2 and TRBJ2-5; D is perhaps TRBD1 (6 bases). Germline CDR1 is LGHNA and CDR2 is YNFKEQ. Trimming left V 0 bases short and J 1 base short, with 6 bases between. This CDR3 has 14 amino acids. In DNA, the CDR3 is TGTGCCAGCAGCCAAGACAGGGGCCAAGAGACCCAGTACTTC. As protein: CASSQDRGQETQYF.

The chain employs TRBV19 and TRBJ2-5; maybe TRBD2 (7 bases). Deletions cut 4 bases from V and 5 bases from J, with 17 bases between. Germline CDR1 and CDR2: LNHDA and SQIVND (reference sequence). This CDR3 contains 15 residues. This chain's CDR3 is CASSTPRGASETQYF. CDR3 coding DNA: TGTGCCAGTAGTACACCCCGGGGGGCCTCGGAGACCCAGTACTTC. Drawing the rest from reference TRBV19 and TRBJ2-5, the complete variable domain is DGGITQSPKYLFRKEGQNVTLSCEQNLNHDAMYWYRQDPGQGLRLIYYSQIVNDFQKGDIAEGYSVSREKKESFPLTVTSAQKNPTAFYLCASSTPRGASETQYFGPGTRLLVL.